The clone carrying this T cell receptor (beta chain) was detected only once. Its antigen is unidentified. CD8 cells regarded as naive lacked CD45RO, were positively chosen for CCR7, and omitted terminally differentiated effector memory CD45RA+ cells. The data were produced by immunoSEQ multiplex PCR, yet TCRdb's version contains in-frame clones alone and is incomplete. The data hold around 2,000,000 clones, with 93% observed a single time. The sample originates from a study of shared clonotypes between healthy human individuals. The overall study: The donor group consisted of two women and three men, aged 18 to 49. Three plates each covered CD4 naive and memory; CD8 naive two, CD8 memory one.

Study conclusions and caveats: The researchers took only blood, and tissue repertoires probably look different. Naive subsets generally exceeded memory subsets in estimated richness.

Sequencing was done on a sample of naive CD8+ T cells from PBMCs. The sequence derives from a young man in good health. Some clones in this sample may be carry-over from other donors' samples.

The CDR3 DNA reads as TGTGCCAGCCGCGGGGCCGGGACAGGGGCCTACGAGCAGTACTTC. Translation: CASRGAGTGAYEQYF. The gene calls are TRBV6-1 and TRBJ2-7; 10 bases are shared with TRBD1. This CDR3 has 15 residues. Trimming cost V 8 bases and J 2 bases; bases outside gene matches: 9. Germline values: CDR1 MNHNS, CDR2 SASEGT.